Listed here are 3 T cell receptor beta chains from one sample, sequenced in a study of T cell responses to AZD1222 COVID-19 vaccine. Sequenced by immunoSEQ multiplex PCR; TCRdb stores in-frame clones only, minus some. The sample records 98,000 or so clones, around 84% being singletons. Material: peripheral blood, obtained 28 days after the second AZD1222 dose. These receptor sequences come from an adult who received the AZD1222 COVID-19 vaccine.

The V call is TRBV27, the J call TRBJ2-7; maybe TRBD2 (5 bases). The CDR3 extends over 13 amino acids. The germline V and J ends were trimmed by 2 bases and 3 bases, with 8 bases remaining between them. The germline V gene encodes CDR1 MNHEY and CDR2 SMNVEV (reference sequence). The CDR3 bases are TGTGCCAGCAGTTTAGCGGGTATCTACGAGCAGTACTTC. Its protein product is CASSLAGIYEQYF.

The chain has TRBV7-9 and TRBJ1-2; D uncertain. Germline CDR1 SEHNR, CDR2 FQNEAQ (reference sequence). The V end was cut by 3 bases, the J end by 0 bases, with 8 bases between. CDR3 size: 14 residues. DNA of the CDR3: TGTGCCAGCAGCTTGCAGGCGACTAACTATGGCTACACCTTC. Amino acid sequence: CASSLQATNYGYTF.

The chain couples TRBV6-1 to TRBJ2-3; maybe TRBD2 (5 bases). V was shortened by 0 bases and J by 8 bases, with 12 bases between the two germline ends. This CDR3 region has 14 residues. Germline CDR1 MNHNS, CDR2 SASEGT. The CDR3 region has the DNA TGTGCCAGCAGTGAAGCGCTCGGGGTGGCTACGCAGTATTTT. Its translation is CASSEALGVATQYF.